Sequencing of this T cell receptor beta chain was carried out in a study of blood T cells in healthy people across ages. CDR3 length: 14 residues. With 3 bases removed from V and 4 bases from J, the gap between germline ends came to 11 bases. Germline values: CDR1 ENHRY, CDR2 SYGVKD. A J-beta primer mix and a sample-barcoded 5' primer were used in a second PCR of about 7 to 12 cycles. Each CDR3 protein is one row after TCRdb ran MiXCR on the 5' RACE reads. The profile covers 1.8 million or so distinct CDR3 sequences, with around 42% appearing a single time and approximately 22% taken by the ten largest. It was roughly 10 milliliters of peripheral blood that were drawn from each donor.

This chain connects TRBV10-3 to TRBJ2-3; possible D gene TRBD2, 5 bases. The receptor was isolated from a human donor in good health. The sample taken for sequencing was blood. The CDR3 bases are TGTGCCATCAGTGATAGCGCTAAAGCAGATACGCAGTATTTT. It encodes CAISDSAKADTQYF.